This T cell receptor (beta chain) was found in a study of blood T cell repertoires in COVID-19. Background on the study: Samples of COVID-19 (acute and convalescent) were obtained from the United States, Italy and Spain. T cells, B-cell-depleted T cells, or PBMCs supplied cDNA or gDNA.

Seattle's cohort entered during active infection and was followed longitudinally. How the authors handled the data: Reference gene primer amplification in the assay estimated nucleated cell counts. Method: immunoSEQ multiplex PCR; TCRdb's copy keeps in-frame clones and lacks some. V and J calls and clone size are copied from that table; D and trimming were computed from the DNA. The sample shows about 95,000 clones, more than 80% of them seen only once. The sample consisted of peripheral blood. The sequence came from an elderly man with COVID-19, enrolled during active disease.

This chain's CDR3 is CASSPGGSTNEKLFF. For the CDR3, the DNA is TGTGCCAGCAGCCCAGGGGGATCAACTAATGAAAAACTGTTTTTT. The gene calls are TRBV2 and TRBJ1-4; 7 bases match TRBD1. Looked up from germline, CDR1 is SNHLY and CDR2 is FYNNEI. V was clipped by 6 bases and J by 0 bases; unmatched bases: 4. The CDR3 spans 15 residues.